This entry lists 29 T cell receptor beta chains sequenced from one sample in a study of beta chain features in type 1 diabetes. Every isolated RNA sample was fully reverse transcribed, so sequencing captured expressed TCRB transcripts. Clones were sequenced by immunoSEQ multiplex PCR, and TCRdb holds only the in-frame ones, with some missing. The sample carries a few hundred thousand clones, 25% to 30% recorded once. Sequencing was performed on central memory CD4+ T cells from blood. The receptors shown here come from a man aged 30 to 39 in good health.

This clone was seen a handful of times. The chain joins TRBV15 to TRBJ2-3, with 7 bases matching TRBD2. Trimming cost V 2 bases and J 0 bases; bases outside gene matches: 8. This CDR3 comprises 17 residues. Germline V CDR1 and CDR2: LNHNV, YYDKDF (reference sequence). The DNA of the CDR3 is TGTGCCACCAGCAGACCGACTAGCAGTCATAGCACAGATACGCAGTATTTT. Its protein is CATSRPTSSHSTDTQYF.

The chain joins TRBV7-2 to TRBJ2-1; the D call may be TRBD1 or TRBD2 (6 bases each). This CDR3 has 16 amino acids. Germline V gene lookup returns CDR1 SGHTA and CDR2 FQGNSA. The ends were cut back, 5 bases at V and 7 bases at J, with 21 bases in the middle. This CDR3 is CASSPDPGAGRNEQFF. CDR3 nucleotides: TGTGCCAGCAGCCCCGATCCGGGGGCCGGTAGGAATGAGCAGTTCTTC.

V gene TRBV5-1 combines with J gene TRBJ2-7; 10 bases line up with TRBD2. Unmatched junction bases numbered 3, after V lost 0 bases and J lost 3 bases. This CDR3 comprises 15 residues. CDR1 and CDR2 (germline): SGHRS, YFSETQ. The chain's CDR3 is CASSLEASGSYEQYF. The CDR3 DNA is TGCGCCAGCAGCTTGGAAGCTAGCGGGAGCTACGAGCAGTACTTC.

The table lists this clone with a count of one. V gene TRBV10-3 combines with J gene TRBJ1-2, with D tentatively TRBD1 (5 bases). V lost 8 bases and J lost 1, with 14 bases in between. The germline V gene encodes CDR1 ENHRY and CDR2 SYGVKD. The CDR3 length is 14 residues. The CDR3 nucleotides read TGTGCCATCCGATTGTCGACAGATAACTATGGCTACACCTTC. Protein product: CAIRLSTDNYGYTF.

This clone was found a few times. The chain combines TRBV6-6 with TRBJ2-7, with TRBD1 as a possible D gene (5 bases). The CDR3 is made up of 14 amino acids. Germline V CDR1 and CDR2: MNHNY, SVGAGI (reference sequence). V was shortened by 6 bases and J by 5 bases, with 17 bases between the two germline ends. The CDR3 spells CASRLPGRADEQYF. DNA of the CDR3: TGTGCCAGCAGATTACCCGGCAGGGCGGACGAGCAGTACTTC.

This sequence joins TRBV29-1 and TRBJ2-5; perhaps D is TRBD1 or TRBD2 (6 bases each). The CDR3 sequence is 15 residues long. Per the germline V gene, CDR1 is SQVTM and CDR2 is ANQGSEA. V was clipped by 1 base and J by 5 bases, with 17 bases between them. The CDR3 coding sequence is TGCAGCGTTGAAGTTTCGTGGGGGGCGGTGGAGACCCAGTACTTC. Amino acids: CSVEVSWGAVETQYF.

The rearrangement uses TRBV9 and TRBJ2-3, with D maybe TRBD2 (6 bases). CDR3 length: 16 residues. Per the germline V gene, CDR1 is SGDLS and CDR2 is YYNGEE. Between the trimmed V and J ends, which lost 3 bases and 1 base, there was a span of 15 bases. CDR3 DNA: TGTGCCAGCAGCGCAAGGGTGGAGGGGCGCACAGATACGCAGTATTTT. The encoded protein is CASSARVEGRTDTQYF.

This chain links TRBV9 with TRBJ2-7; 9 bases are shared with TRBD2. V shed 0 bases, J shed 6 bases, and the junction held 4 bases outside the gene matches. The CDR3 loop spans 14 amino acids. Germline V gives CDR1 SGDLS, CDR2 YYNGEE. The CDR3 spells CASSVVGTSREQYF. DNA of the CDR3: TGTGCCAGCAGCGTAGTTGGGACTAGCCGCGAGCAGTACTTC.

The genes are TRBV28 and TRBJ2-7; D might be TRBD1 or TRBD2, each matching 5 bases. The CDR3 extends over 13 amino acids. V dropped 5 bases and J dropped 7 bases, with 15 bases sitting between them. From germline, CDR1 is MDHEN and CDR2 SYDVKM. In nucleotides, the CDR3 is TGTGCCAGCAGTCAGCCCCGGGACGATGAGCAGTACTTC. It codes for CASSQPRDDEQYF.

The rearrangement links TRBV7-2 to TRBJ2-1; no clear D gene. There are 12 residues in the CDR3. V was shortened by 1 base and J by 12 bases, with 10 bases between the two germline ends. Germline assignment: CDR1 SGHTA and CDR2 FQGNSA. The DNA of the CDR3 is TGTGCCAGCAGCTTAGACCTAGGCGGGCAGTTCTTC. Translated, it gives CASSLDLGGQFF.

CDR3 sequence (DNA): TGTGCCAGCAGCTTAGAAGTCCCCTACGAGCAGTACTTC. Encoded protein: CASSLEVPYEQYF. The chain links TRBV7-9 to TRBJ2-7, with D hard to call. The ends were cut back, 1 base at V and 2 bases at J, with 6 bases in the middle. The CDR3 has 13 residues. CDR1 SEHNR and CDR2 FQNEAQ come from the germline V gene (reference sequence). Complete variable domain (other parts from reference TRBV7-9 and TRBJ2-7): DTGVSQNPRHKITKRGQNVTFRCDPISEHNRLYWYRQTLGQGPEFLTYFQNEAQLEKSRLLSDRFSAERPKGSFSTLEIQRTEQGDSAMYLCASSLEVPYEQYFGPGTRLTVT.

The CDR3 sequence: CASSQDEASGRTEQFF. For the CDR3, the DNA is TGCGCCAGCAGCCAAGATGAGGCTAGCGGGAGAACTGAGCAGTTCTTC. The chain links TRBV4-3 to TRBJ2-1, with TRBD2 matching over 10 bases. J gave up 9 bases and V 0 bases, and 8 bases lay outside the gene matches. The CDR3 is 16 amino acids. Germline V lookup: CDR1 LGHNA, CDR2 YSLEER.

V and J are TRBV7-2 and TRBJ2-7, with D uncertain. The CDR3 runs 12 residues. Per the germline V gene, CDR1 is SGHTA and CDR2 is FQGNSA. V lost 5 bases and J 2 bases, leaving 7 bases between the germline ends. The CDR3 DNA reads as TGTGCCAGCAGCCGTAGTCCCTACGAGCAGTACTTC. This codes for CASSRSPYEQYF.

This clone occurred once. The CDR3 loop is CASSGGGRTEAFF. CDR3 coding DNA: TGTGCCAGTTCAGGGGGAGGAAGGACTGAAGCTTTCTTT. The gene calls are TRBV6-5 and TRBJ1-1, with 7 nucleotides matching TRBD1. The CDR3 length is 13 residues. The J segment lost 5 bases and the V segment lost 9 bases, leaving 9 bases of the junction unmatched. Germline V CDR1 and CDR2: MNHEY, SVGAGI.

The chain recombines TRBV21-1 with TRBJ2-3; no check of the table's D call, TRBD2, against the DNA was made. TRBV21-1 is a recognized pseudogene. CDR3 size: 14 residues. CDR3 nucleotides: TGTGCCAGCAGCCCAAGGCCTAGCATGAATACGCAGTATTTT. This encodes CASSPRPSMNTQYF.

The chain's CDR3 is CASSSGLARVTDTQYF. CDR3 coding DNA: TGCGCCAGCAGCTCCGGACTAGCGCGGGTGACAGATACGCAGTATTTT. This chain connects TRBV5-1 to TRBJ2-3, with 9 bases identical to TRBD2. This CDR3 contains 16 residues. Germline trimming cut 3 bases from V and 3 bases from J; bases unmatched to any gene: 8. Germline CDR1 reads SGHRS; CDR2 reads YFSETQ.

In its sample, this clone was seen a few times. The CDR3 here is CAWSVGHEQYF. CDR3 bases: TGTGCCTGGAGTGTCGGCCACGAGCAGTACTTC. The rearrangement links TRBV30 to TRBJ2-7, with D unclear. Trimming removed 0 bases from V and 5 bases from J, with 5 bases in between. This CDR3 has 11 residues. Germline V gene data show CDR1 as GTSNPN and CDR2 as SVGIG (reference sequence).

The rearrangement joins TRBV5-5 to TRBJ2-2, with unresolved D. With 6 bases removed from V and 5 bases from J, the gap between germline ends came to 14 bases. The CDR3 has 14 amino acids. Germline loops: CDR1 SGHKS, CDR2 YYEKEE (reference sequence). For the CDR3, the DNA is TGTGCCAGCAATCGCGGAGTTGGGACCGGGGAGCTGTTTTTT. This gives the protein CASNRGVGTGELFF.

This clone turned up a few times. V and J are TRBV6-1 and TRBJ1-1; D gene unclear. CDR1 and CDR2 (germline): MNHNS, SASEGT. The CDR3 is made up of 12 amino acids. Trimming removed 7 bases at V and 2 bases at J, with 8 bases between. The DNA of the CDR3 is TGTGCCAGCAAGGCAGTAAACACTGAAGCTTTCTTT. It is translated as CASKAVNTEAFF.

The V gene is TRBV7-2, the J gene TRBJ2-1; 15 bases match TRBD2. V was pared by 2 bases and J by 10 bases, with 6 bases of the junction left unmatched. The length of the CDR3 is 16 residues. Germline CDR1 and CDR2: SGHTA and FQGNSA. CDR3 DNA sequence: TGTGCCAGCAGCTTAAGGGGACTAGCGGGAGGCGACGAGCAGTTCTTC. Translating gives CASSLRGLAGGDEQFF.

This clone has just a few counts. The chain uses TRBV29-1 and TRBJ1-2; a weak D match, TRBD1 (5 bases). Trimming removed 4 bases from V and 6 bases from J, with 18 bases in between. The germline V gene has CDR1 SQVTM and CDR2 ANQGSEA. This CDR3 is 14 amino acids long. CDR3 amino acids: CSVVGSRGGDGYTF. For the CDR3, the DNA is TGCAGCGTTGTGGGTTCGCGCGGGGGTGATGGCTACACCTTC. Full variable domain (remainder filled in from reference TRBV29-1 and TRBJ1-2): SAVISQKPSRDICQRGTSLTIQCQVDSQVTMMFWYRQQPGQSLTLIATANQGSEATYESGFVIDKFPISRPNLTFSTLTVSNMSPEDSSIYLCSVVGSRGGDGYTFGSGTRLTVV.

The chain links TRBV7-2 to TRBJ2-3; the match to TRBD2 covers 8 bases. Germline trimming cut 10 bases from V and 3 bases from J; bases unmatched to any gene: 12. The germline V gene has CDR1 SGHTA and CDR2 FQGNSA. This CDR3 comprises 15 residues. CDR3 in DNA: TGTGCCACCACCCCCACGGGAGGGCCAACAGATACGCAGTATTTT. Translating it yields CATTPTGGPTDTQYF.

This clone was seen more than once but under ten times. Other nucleotide sequences from this sample produce the same CDR3. The chain is built from TRBV5-4 and TRBJ2-3; D unresolved. The CDR3 contains 12 residues. The V and J ends lost 4 bases and 2 bases respectively, with 5 bases between them. The germline V gene encodes CDR1 SGHNT and CDR2 YYREEE (reference sequence). CDR3 sequence (DNA): TGTGCCAGCAGCCCCTCCACAGATACGCAGTATTTT. Translated, it gives CASSPSTDTQYF. The full variable domain, in which reference TRBV5-4 and TRBJ2-3 provide the parts outside the CDR3, is ETGVTQSPTHLIKTRGQQVTLRCSSQSGHNTVSWYQQALGQGPQFIFQYYREEENGRGNFPPRFSGLQFPNYSSELNVNALELDDSALYLCASSPSTDTQYFGPGTRLTVL.

This chain links TRBV5-1 with TRBJ2-5, with TRBD1 as a possible D gene (5 bases). The germline V gene encodes CDR1 SGHRS and CDR2 YFSETQ. The CDR3 sequence is 16 residues long. V was cut by 0 bases and J by 2 bases, with 14 bases left in between. CDR3 loop: CASSLAAGKGQETQYF. The CDR3 DNA sequence: TGCGCCAGCAGCTTGGCGGCAGGGAAGGGGCAAGAGACCCAGTACTTC.

This clone occurred a few times. V usage is TRBV11-3 and J usage is TRBJ2-1; 11 positions agree with TRBD2. V was clipped by 5 bases and J by 7 bases; unmatched bases: 7. Germline CDR1 and CDR2: SGHNT and YENEEA. The CDR3 has 15 residues. This chain's CDR3 is CASSRGASGRNEQFF. DNA of the CDR3: TGTGCCAGCAGCCGGGGGGCTAGCGGGAGGAATGAGCAGTTCTTC.

The genes are TRBV30 and TRBJ2-2, with D tentatively TRBD1 or TRBD2 (5 bases each). V lost 2 bases, J lost 0 bases, and 13 bases lay in between. Germline V gives CDR1 GTSNPN, CDR2 SVGIG (reference sequence). This CDR3 is 16 amino acids long. The CDR3 region is CAWSNSGTTNTGELFF. The CDR3 nucleotides read TGTGCCTGGAGTAATTCCGGGACGACGAACACCGGGGAGCTGTTTTTT.

V and J are TRBV13 and TRBJ1-2; 7 nucleotides line up with TRBD1. The CDR3 has 14 residues. Germline-derived CDR1 and CDR2 are PRHDT and FYEKMQ (reference sequence). The V gene end was trimmed by 5 bases and the J gene end by 4 bases; junction bases not matched to a gene: 7. As DNA, the CDR3 is TGTGCCAGCAGCCTCGACAGGGTCGGCTATGGCTACACCTTC. It is translated as CASSLDRVGYGYTF.

This clone was seen once. The rearrangement uses TRBV5-1 and TRBJ2-3; no clear D gene. Germline V CDR1 and CDR2: SGHRS, YFSETQ. This CDR3 region has 15 residues. The V end lost 4 bases, the J end lost 2 bases, and 14 bases lay between the germline ends. The CDR3 bases are TGCGCCAGCAGCCCCGTTCAGACCAACACAGATACGCAGTATTTT. As protein: CASSPVQTNTDTQYF.

The chain employs TRBV27 and TRBJ2-7, with 8 bases matching TRBD2. V trimming: 4 bases; J trimming: 2 bases; junction bases outside the gene matches: 7. This CDR3 is built from 15 residues. The germline V gene encodes CDR1 MNHEY and CDR2 SMNVEV (reference sequence). In DNA, the CDR3 is TGTGCCAGCAGTTACTCGGGACTAGATGCCTACGAGCAGTACTTC. Residues: CASSYSGLDAYEQYF.